This T cell receptor gamma chain was captured in a study of gamma delta lymphoproliferative disorders and STAT genes (dated by TCRdb to 2016 to 2018). Describing the broader study: The LymphoTrack Dx TCRG Assay was used to build gamma-chain libraries from a minimum of 50 ng of genomic DNA. Because no corresponding Invivoscribe delta assay was available, delta-chain libraries were prepared according to the standard operating procedure of the EuroClonality-NGS working group. The study profiled TCR gamma and delta CDR3 repertoires by deep sequencing in Tgammadelta lymphoproliferative disease patients and healthy controls, within a larger immunophenotypic and STAT-mutation study. To confirm results, a couple of gamma-chain samples and all delta-chain samples were sequenced twice. On the study overall, not on this receptor specifically: When whole repertoires were clustered, patient gamma repertoires were grouped separately from healthy controls, whereas no separation between groups was observed for delta repertoires. Nearly all major gamma and delta clonotypes of patients were found to be public, being shared with at least one healthy donor, and only a couple of gamma clonotypes were found to be private to disease. T cells in controls likely covered a range of maturation stages, whereas leukemic cells were skewed toward terminal effectors, which could potentially limit comparisons between patients and controls. The authors noted that NGS specificity may be reduced at low frequencies, so the public or private nature of leukemic clones needs confirmation.

From cysteine to phenylalanine, the CDR3 is 13 amino acids long. Only the CDR3 DNA is retained, 39 bases long and in frame from the first base. Sequences VTNTFY (CDR1) and YDVSTARD (CDR2) are obtained from the germline V gene (reference sequence). V and J are trimmed by 3 bases and 2 bases, and the gene matches miss 4 bases of the junction. By share, this clone ranks as medium-sized (0.01 to 0.1%). The clone's antigen remains unknown. Base qualities are not at hand, and no much larger clone is one base apart. Both library methods used multiplex PCR with primers targeting conserved V and J regions of the TCR genes. Purified and pooled amplicons were sequenced on an Illumina MiSeq platform. The original pipeline was this. MiXCR performed V(D)J alignment, clonotype assembly and translation, and VDJtools was used for functionality assessment and CDR3 repertoire analyses. CDR3 was defined per IMGT, and analyses were restricted to productive sequences using functional genes, excluding ORF genes and pseudogenes. A custom Python script was used to look across all patients and controls for identical amino acid CDR3s belonging to major clonotypes, meaning those with a frequency of >=5%. A one-sided non-parametric Wilcoxon test was used to compare clonotype frequencies in patients versus controls. With CATT, TCRdb called clones again from the public reads; duplicate DNA rows were later joined. The V and J calls shown here were made by TCRdb, not taken from the authors' results. In all, the sample holds thousands of gamma-chain clones, and approximately 8% of those were seen once. The ten largest clones represent about 3% of the sample.

For TCR sequencing, genomic DNA was taken from peripheral blood mononuclear cells isolated from both patients and controls. The control group, matched to the patients for age and sex, consisted of around 23 healthy adult blood donors (12 males and roughly eleven females) with a median age of nearly 65 years. The sequence was obtained from a human donor in good health. The sequenced sample consisted of blood. This chain is built from TRGV3 and TRGJ1 or TRGJ2. Since TCRdb gives no J gene, matching the DNA to germline was used here to assign it. CDR3 reads: CATWDCYYYKKLF. Here is the DNA: TGTGCCACCTGGGACTGCTATTATTATAAGAAACTCTTT.